The text below deals with one TCR beta chain. The data are from a study of T cells in Graves' hyperthyroidism and ophthalmopathy. Template material for amplifying TCR beta CDR3 regions consisted of RNA transcripts. A first-round RT-PCR of the TCR CDR3 used the HTBI primer set. TCRdb independently ran MiXCR on the multiplex PCR reads; one entry per CDR3 protein. The sample carries approximately 620,000 distinct CDR3 sequences, roughly 16% recorded once. The length of the CDR3 is 18 residues. V shed 0 bases and J 5 bases; nucleotides not matched to a gene: 10. Germline V CDR1 and CDR2: ENHRY, SYGVKD. Sequencing was done on a sample of blood. The sequence derives from a woman in her thirties or forties with Graves' ophthalmopathy. This chain uses TRBV10-3 with TRBJ2-3; 11 nucleotides align to TRBD2. The CDR3 loop is CAISESVAGGHPKDTQYF. The CDR3 DNA reads TGTGCCATCAGTGAGTCGGTAGCGGGGGGGCATCCTAAAGATACGCAGTATTTT.